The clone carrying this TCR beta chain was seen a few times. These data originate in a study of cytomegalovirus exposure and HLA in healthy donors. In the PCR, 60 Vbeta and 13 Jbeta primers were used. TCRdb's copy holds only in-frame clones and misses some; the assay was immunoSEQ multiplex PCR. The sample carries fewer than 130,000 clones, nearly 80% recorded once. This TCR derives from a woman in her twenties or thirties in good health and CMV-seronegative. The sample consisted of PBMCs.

The CDR3 here is CASSESGFHEQFF. The CDR3 DNA reads as TGTGCCAGCAGTGAATCAGGGTTTCATGAGCAGTTCTTC. This chain links TRBV25-1 with TRBJ2-1, with a possible D match to TRBD1 (5 bases). The germline gives CDR1 MGHDK, CDR2 SYGVNS. The CDR3 has 13 residues. Between the trimmed V and J ends, which lost 1 base and 8 bases, there was a span of 9 bases.